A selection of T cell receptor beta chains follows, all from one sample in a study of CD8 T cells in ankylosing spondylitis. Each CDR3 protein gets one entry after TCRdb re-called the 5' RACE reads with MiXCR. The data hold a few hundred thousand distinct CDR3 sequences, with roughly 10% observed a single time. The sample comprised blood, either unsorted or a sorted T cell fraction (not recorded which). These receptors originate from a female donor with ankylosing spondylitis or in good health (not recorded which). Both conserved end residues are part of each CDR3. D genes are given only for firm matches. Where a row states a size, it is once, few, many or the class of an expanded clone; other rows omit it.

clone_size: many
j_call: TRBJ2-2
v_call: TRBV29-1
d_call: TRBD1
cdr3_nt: TGCAGCGTCCGAGGACAGGGGGCTAACACCGGGGAGCTGTTTTTT
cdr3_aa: CSVRGQGANTGELFF

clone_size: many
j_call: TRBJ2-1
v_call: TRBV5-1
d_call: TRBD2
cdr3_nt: TGCGCCAGCAGCTCAGAACTAGCGGGAGGGGTGAATGAGCAGTTCTTC
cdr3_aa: CASSSELAGGVNEQFF

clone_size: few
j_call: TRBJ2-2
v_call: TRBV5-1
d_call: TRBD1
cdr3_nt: TGCGCCAGCAGCTTGGAAATTCAGGGGGCGACCGGGGAGCTGTTTTTT
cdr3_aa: CASSLEIQGATGELFF

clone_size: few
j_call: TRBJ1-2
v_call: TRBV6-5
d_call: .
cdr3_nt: TGTGCCAGCAGTTACCGAGGGGGGGACGGTGGCTACACCTTC
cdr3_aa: CASSYRGGDGGYTF

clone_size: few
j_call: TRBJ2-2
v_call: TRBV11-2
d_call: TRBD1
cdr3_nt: TGTGCCAGCAGCTCGCGGACAGGGGGCACCGGGGAGCTGTTTTTT
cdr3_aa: CASSSRTGGTGELFF

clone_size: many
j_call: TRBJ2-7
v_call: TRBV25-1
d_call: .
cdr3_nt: TGTGCCAGCAGTGATATCACACCCTACGAGCAGTACTTC
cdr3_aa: CASSDITPYEQYF

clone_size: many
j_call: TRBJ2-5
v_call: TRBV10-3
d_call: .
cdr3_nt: TGTGCCATCAGTCCTGCGGGCCGGGAGACCCAGTACTTC
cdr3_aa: CAISPAGRETQYF

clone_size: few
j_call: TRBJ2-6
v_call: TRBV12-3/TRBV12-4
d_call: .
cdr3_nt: TGTGCCAGCAGTTGGCGAGGGAACTCTGGGGCCAACGTCCTGACTTTC
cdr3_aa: CASSWRGNSGANVLTF

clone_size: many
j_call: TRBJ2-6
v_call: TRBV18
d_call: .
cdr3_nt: TGTGCCAGCTCACCCCAGAGCTCTGGGGCCAACGTCCTGACTTTC
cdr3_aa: CASSPQSSGANVLTF

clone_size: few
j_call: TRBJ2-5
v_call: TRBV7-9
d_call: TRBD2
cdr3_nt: TGTGCCAGCAGCCGTGGGACTATCTCTCGAGAGACCCAGTACTTC
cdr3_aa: CASSRGTISRETQYF

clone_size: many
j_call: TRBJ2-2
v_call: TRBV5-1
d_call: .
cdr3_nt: TGCGCCAGCAGATGGACCGGGGAGCTGTTTTTT
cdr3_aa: CASRWTGELFF

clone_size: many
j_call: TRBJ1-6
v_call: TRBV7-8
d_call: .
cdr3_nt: TGTGCCAGCAGCTTCTCGGGGGTGCCCCTCTATAATTCACCCCTCCACTTT
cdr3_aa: CASSFSGVPLYNSPLHF

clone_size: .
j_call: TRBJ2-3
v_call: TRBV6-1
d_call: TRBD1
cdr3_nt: TGTGCCAGCACCGGGACAGGGACAGGTACGCAGTATTTT
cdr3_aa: CASTGTGTGTQYF

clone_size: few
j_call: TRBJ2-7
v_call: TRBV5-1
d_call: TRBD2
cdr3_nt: TGCGCCAGCAGCAGAGGGACTAGCGGGAGGACCGCATACGAGCAGTACTTC
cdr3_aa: CASSRGTSGRTAYEQYF

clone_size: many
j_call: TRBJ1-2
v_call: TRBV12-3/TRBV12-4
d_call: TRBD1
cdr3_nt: TGTGCCAGCAGTTTACGTGCAGGGGGTATCTATGGCTACACCTTC
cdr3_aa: CASSLRAGGIYGYTF

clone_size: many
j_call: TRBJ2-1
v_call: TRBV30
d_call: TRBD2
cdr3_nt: TGTGCCTGGAGTGTCAATCTAGCGGCCTACAATGAGCAGTTCTTC
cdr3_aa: CAWSVNLAAYNEQFF

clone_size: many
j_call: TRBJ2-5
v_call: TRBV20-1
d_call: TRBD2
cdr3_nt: TGCAGTGCCGATGGACTAGCGGGGATATCAGAGACCCAGTACTTC
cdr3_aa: CSADGLAGISETQYF

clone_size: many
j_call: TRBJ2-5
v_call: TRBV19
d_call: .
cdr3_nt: TGTGCCAGTAGTGGTCTATCGCAGTACCAAGAGACCCAGTACTTC
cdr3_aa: CASSGLSQYQETQYF

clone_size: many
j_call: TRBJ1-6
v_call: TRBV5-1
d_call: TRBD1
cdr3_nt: TGCGCCAGCAGCTTGCTGGGACAGGGAAATTCACCCCTCCACTTT
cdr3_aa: CASSLLGQGNSPLHF

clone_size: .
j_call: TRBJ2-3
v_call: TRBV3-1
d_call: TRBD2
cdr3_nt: TGTGCCAGCAGCCAACACCCGGGACTAGCGGGAGTGGATACGCAGTATTTT
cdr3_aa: CASSQHPGLAGVDTQYF

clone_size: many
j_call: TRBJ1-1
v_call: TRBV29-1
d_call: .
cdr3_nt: TGCAGCGTGGCCCTTTCGGGGGACACTGAAGCTTTCTTT
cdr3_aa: CSVALSGDTEAFF

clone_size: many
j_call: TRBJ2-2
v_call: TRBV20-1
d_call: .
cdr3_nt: TGCAGTGCTAGTTTCACGGCATCGAACACCGGGGAGCTGTTTTTT
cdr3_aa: CSASFTASNTGELFF

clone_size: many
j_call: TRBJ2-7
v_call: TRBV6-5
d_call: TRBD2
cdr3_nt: TGTGCCAGCAGTTACCTGGCCCAGGGAGGGGAGCAGTACTTC
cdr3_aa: CASSYLAQGGEQYF

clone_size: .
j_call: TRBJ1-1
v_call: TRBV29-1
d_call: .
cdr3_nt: TGCAGCTGTACCGGGACACAGAACACTGAAGCTTTCTTT
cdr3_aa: CSCTGTQNTEAFF

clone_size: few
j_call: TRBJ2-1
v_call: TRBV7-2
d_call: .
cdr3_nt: TGTGCCAGCCGTCCCCAGTTGGGATCCTACAATGAGCAGTTCTTC
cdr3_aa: CASRPQLGSYNEQFF

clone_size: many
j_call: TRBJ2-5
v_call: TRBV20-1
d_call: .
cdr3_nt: TGCAGTGCTAGAGATACCGGGCTCGGAATGGCCCAGTACTTC
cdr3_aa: CSARDTGLGMAQYF

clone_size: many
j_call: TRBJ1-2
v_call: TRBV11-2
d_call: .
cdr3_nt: TGTGCCAGCAGCCGTCTCCTTGGTTATGGCTACACCTTC
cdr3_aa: CASSRLLGYGYTF

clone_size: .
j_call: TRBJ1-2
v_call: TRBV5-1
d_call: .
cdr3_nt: TGCGCCAGCAGCTTTAAGGGGCCGGGGCGAGGCTACACCTTC
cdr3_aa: CASSFKGPGRGYTF

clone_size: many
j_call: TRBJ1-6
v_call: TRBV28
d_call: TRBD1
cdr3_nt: TGTGCCAGCAGTCGCCGACAGGGGTTTTCACCCCTCCACTTT
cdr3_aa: CASSRRQGFSPLHF

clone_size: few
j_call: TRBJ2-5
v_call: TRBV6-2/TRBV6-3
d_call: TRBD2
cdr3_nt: TGTGCCAGCAGATGGACTAGCGGGATCGTCGAGACCCAGTACTTC
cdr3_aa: CASRWTSGIVETQYF

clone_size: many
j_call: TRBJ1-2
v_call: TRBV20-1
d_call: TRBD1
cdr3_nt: TGCAGTGCTAGAGATGTAACAGGGGACTATGGCTACACCTTC
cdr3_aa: CSARDVTGDYGYTF

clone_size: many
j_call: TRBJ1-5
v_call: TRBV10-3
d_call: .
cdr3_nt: TGTGCCATCAGTGAGTCGAAGGGGTTGGGGAGCAATCAGCCCCAGCATTTT
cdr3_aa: CAISESKGLGSNQPQHF

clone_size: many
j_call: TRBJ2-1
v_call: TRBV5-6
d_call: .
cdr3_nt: TGTGCCAGCAGCTTGGTAGGGATAGCCAATGAGCAGTTCTTC
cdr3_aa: CASSLVGIANEQFF

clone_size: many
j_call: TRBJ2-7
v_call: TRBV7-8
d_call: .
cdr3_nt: TGTGCCAGCAGCTTAGATCCCCGCTACGAGCAGTACTTC
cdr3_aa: CASSLDPRYEQYF

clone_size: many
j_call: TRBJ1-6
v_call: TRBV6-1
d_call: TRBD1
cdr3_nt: TGTGCCAGCAGTCCCCGGGACAGTCCCTCACCCCTCCACTTT
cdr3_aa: CASSPRDSPSPLHF

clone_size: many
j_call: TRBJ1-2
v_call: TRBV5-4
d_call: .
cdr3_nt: TGTGCCAGCAGCCCAGCTTCTCAGGGGCTCTATGGCTACACCTTC
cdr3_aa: CASSPASQGLYGYTF

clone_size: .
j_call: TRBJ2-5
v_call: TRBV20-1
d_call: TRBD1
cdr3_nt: TGCAGTGCTAGAGACGACAGGGTGATTAAAGAGACCCAGTACTTC
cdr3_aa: CSARDDRVIKETQYF

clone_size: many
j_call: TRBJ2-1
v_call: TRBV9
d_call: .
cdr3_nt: TGTGCCAGCAGCGTGTTAGCGGACCTCTACAATGAGCAGTTCTTC
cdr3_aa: CASSVLADLYNEQFF

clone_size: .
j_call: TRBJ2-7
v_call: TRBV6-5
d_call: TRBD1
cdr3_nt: TGTGCCAGCAGTTCCCGGACAGGGGGCTCCTACGAGCAGTACTTC
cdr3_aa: CASSSRTGGSYEQYF

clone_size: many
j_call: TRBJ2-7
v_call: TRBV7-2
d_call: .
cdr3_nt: TGTGCCAGCAGCTTAGCACTAACAGCCGAGCAGTACTTC
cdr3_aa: CASSLALTAEQYF

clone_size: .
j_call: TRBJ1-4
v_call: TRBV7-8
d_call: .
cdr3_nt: TGTGCCAGCAGCGTATATCAGGGTTGGGAAAAACTGTTTTTT
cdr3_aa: CASSVYQGWEKLFF

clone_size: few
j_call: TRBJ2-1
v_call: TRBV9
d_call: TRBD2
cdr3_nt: TGTGCCAGCAGCGTCCCGGGGGGACCGGGACTAGCAGCCTACAATGAGCAGTTCTTC
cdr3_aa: CASSVPGGPGLAAYNEQFF

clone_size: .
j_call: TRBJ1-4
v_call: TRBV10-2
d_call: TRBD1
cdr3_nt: TGCGCCAGCAGAAGGACAGGGGAGGAAAAACTGTTTTTT
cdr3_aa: CASRRTGEEKLFF

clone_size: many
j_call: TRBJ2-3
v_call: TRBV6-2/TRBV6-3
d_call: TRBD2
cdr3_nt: TGTGCCAGCAGTTACTCGACTAGCGGGAGGGGAAGCACAGATACGCAGTATTTT
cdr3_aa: CASSYSTSGRGSTDTQYF

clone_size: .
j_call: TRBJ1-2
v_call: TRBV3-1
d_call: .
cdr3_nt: TGTGCCAGCAGCCAAGATGTAGGTCGAGGCTATGGCTACACCTTC
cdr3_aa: CASSQDVGRGYGYTF

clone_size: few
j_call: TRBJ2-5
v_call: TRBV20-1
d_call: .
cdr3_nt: TGCAGTGCTAGTCCCGGGGGGCCTCAAGAGACCCAGTACTTC
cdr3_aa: CSASPGGPQETQYF

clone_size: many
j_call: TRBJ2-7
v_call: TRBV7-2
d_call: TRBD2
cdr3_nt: TGTGCCAGCAGCTTAGCGTTGTCTAGCGGGATGGGCCCCTACCAGCAGTACTTC
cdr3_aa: CASSLALSSGMGPYQQYF

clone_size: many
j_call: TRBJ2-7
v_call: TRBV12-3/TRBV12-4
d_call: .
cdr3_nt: TGTGCCAGCAGTTGGGACCGCACCTACGAGCAGTACTTC
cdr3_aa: CASSWDRTYEQYF

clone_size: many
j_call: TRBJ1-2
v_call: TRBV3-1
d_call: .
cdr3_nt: TGTGCCAGCAGATCGGGATATGGCTACACCTTC
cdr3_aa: CASRSGYGYTF

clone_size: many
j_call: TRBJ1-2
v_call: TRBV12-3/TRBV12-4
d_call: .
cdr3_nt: TGTGCCAGCACTCCATTACAGGGTACGGCTGGCTACACCTTC
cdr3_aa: CASTPLQGTAGYTF

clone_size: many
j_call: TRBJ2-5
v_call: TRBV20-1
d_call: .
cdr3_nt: TGCAGTGCTAGAGTCCCTCTACAAGAGACCCAGTACTTC
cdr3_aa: CSARVPLQETQYF

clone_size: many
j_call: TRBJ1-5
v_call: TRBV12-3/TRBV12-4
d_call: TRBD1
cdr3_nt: TGTGCCAGCAGTTTAGACAGGGGGCTTCAGCCCCAGCATTTT
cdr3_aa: CASSLDRGLQPQHF

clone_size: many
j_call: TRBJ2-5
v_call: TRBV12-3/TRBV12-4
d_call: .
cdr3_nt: TGTGCCAGCAGTTTGATCCCTGTGGCAGGGGAGTTCTCGGATTCTCGAGAGACCCAGTACTTC
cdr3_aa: CASSLIPVAGEFSDSRETQYF